This T cell receptor beta chain was profiled in a study of response to subunit inactivated influenza vaccine. General study findings and limits: There was a suggestion from the authors that each seasonal influenza vaccination recruits few new T cells.

Each CDR3 protein is one row after TCRdb ran MiXCR on the RT-PCR reads. This table has about 500,000 distinct CDR3 sequences, 10% to 15% appearing once. This clonotype was observed a handful of times. The antigen is undetermined. This clonotype originated in a man in his forties or fifties who received an inactivated influenza vaccine. Sample: PBMCs from blood, taken about 40 days after vaccination.

The CDR3 region has the DNA TGCAGTGCTAGGGGGGGGACACAAGAGACCCAGTACTTC. This encodes CSARGGTQETQYF. The rearrangement joins TRBV20-1 to TRBJ2-5; D perhaps matches TRBD2 (7 bases). CDR1 DFQATT and CDR2 SNEGSKA come from the germline V gene (reference sequence). V was clipped by 3 bases and J by 2 bases, with 10 bases between them. This CDR3 spans 13 amino acids.